The 5 T cell receptor beta chains below were found in one sample sequenced in a study of beta chain features in type 1 diabetes. Every isolated RNA sample was fully reverse transcribed, so sequencing captured expressed TCRB transcripts. Sequencing was performed with immunoSEQ multiplex PCR; in TCRdb, only in-frame clones are kept and a portion is missing. Altogether about 350,000 clones are present, around 20% being singletons, with the ten largest covering about 0.044%. What was sequenced was naive CD4+ T cells from blood. The receptors stem from a woman aged 18-29 years in good health.

This clone has more than one count but fewer than ten. The chain has TRBV5-1 and TRBJ2-6, with D unresolved. The CDR3 consists of 16 residues. Germline CDR1 SGHRS, CDR2 YFSETQ. The V gene lost 2 bases and the J gene lost 0 bases, with 9 bases spanning the gap. The CDR3, as DNA: TGCGCCAGCAGCTTAGTGAGCCTCTCTGGGGCCAACGTCCTGACTTTC. The encoded protein is CASSLVSLSGANVLTF.

V gene TRBV19 combines with J gene TRBJ1-1; a weak D match, TRBD1 (5 bases). The CDR3 runs to 13 residues. Trimming shortened V by 9 bases and J by 4 bases, and 15 bases separated the two germline ends. The germline V gene encodes CDR1 LNHDA and CDR2 SQIVND (reference sequence). The CDR3 nucleotides read TGTGCCAGCAGACCAGGGTGGTCCACTGAAGCTTTCTTT. Its protein product is CASRPGWSTEAFF.

This clone turned up a few times. The chain employs TRBV29-1 and TRBJ1-2; perhaps TRBD1 as D (6 bases). The CDR3 runs to 12 residues. Trimming stripped 7 bases from V and 2 bases from J, with 11 bases between. Germline assignment: CDR1 SQVTM and CDR2 ANQGSEA. The CDR3 DNA follows: TGCAGCGCATCAGGACAGAACTATGGCTACACCTTC. It specifies CSASGQNYGYTF.

This chain connects TRBV4-1 to TRBJ2-1, with D possibly being TRBD1 (6 bases). Germline lookup yields CDR1 MGHRA and CDR2 YSYEKL. V was pared by 1 base and J by 0 bases, with 10 bases between. This CDR3 has 16 amino acids. The CDR3 coding sequence is TGCGCCAGCAGCCAAGGGGGCAGGGGCTCCTACAATGAGCAGTTCTTC. It yields the protein CASSQGGRGSYNEQFF.

This clone was detected only a few times. The V call is TRBV30, the J call TRBJ2-7, with D possibly matching TRBD1 (6 bases). Germline V lookup: CDR1 GTSNPN, CDR2 SVGIG (reference sequence). The CDR3 is 15 residues long. The V gene lost 1 base and the J gene lost 5 bases, with 18 bases spanning the gap. The CDR3 loop is CAWSAGIQGLDEQYF. Here the CDR3 DNA reads TGTGCCTGGAGTGCCGGAATACAGGGTCTCGACGAGCAGTACTTC.